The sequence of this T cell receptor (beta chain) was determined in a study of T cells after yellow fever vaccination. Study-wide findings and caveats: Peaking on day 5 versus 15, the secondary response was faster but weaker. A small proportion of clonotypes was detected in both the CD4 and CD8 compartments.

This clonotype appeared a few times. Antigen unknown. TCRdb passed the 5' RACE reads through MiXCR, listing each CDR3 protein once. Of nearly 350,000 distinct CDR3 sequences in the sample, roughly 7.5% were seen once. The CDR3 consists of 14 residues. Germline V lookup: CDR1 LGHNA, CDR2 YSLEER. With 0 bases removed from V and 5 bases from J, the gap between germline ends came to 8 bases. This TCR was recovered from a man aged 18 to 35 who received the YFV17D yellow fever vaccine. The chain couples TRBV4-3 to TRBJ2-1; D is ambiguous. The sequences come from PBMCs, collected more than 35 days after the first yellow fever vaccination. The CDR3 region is CASSQEGLNNEQFF. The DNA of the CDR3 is TGCGCCAGCAGCCAAGAAGGCCTTAACAATGAGCAGTTCTTC.